This paragraph reports one TCR beta chain. Its antigen is undetermined. The sample comes from a study of cytomegalovirus exposure and HLA in healthy donors. Study-wide results and limits: A few chains tied to CMV proved CMV antigen-specific in vitro.

60 Vbeta and 13 Jbeta primers were used in PCR. Some clones are missing from TCRdb's copy, which holds only in-frame ones; the method was immunoSEQ multiplex PCR. This sample's clone table lists approximately 110,000 clones. Sequencing input: PBMCs. This receptor was obtained from a man aged 30 to 45 in good health and CMV-seronegative.

CDR3 loop: CASNPRGAGKSNQPQHF. The CDR3 DNA follows: TGTGCCAGTAACCCGCGGGGGGCAGGGAAGAGCAATCAGCCCCAGCATTTT. The chain carries TRBV19 and TRBJ1-5; D is perhaps TRBD1 (6 bases). V was shortened by 7 bases and J by 1 base, with 20 bases between the two germline ends. CDR1 and CDR2 (germline): LNHDA, SQIVND (reference sequence). This CDR3 region has 17 residues.